Listed below are T cell receptor beta chains from one sample, sequenced in a study of shared clonotypes between healthy human individuals. The table came from immunoSEQ multiplex PCR; TCRdb's copy has only in-frame clones and leaves some out. This sample has under 1,100,000 clones, with around 76% found just once. Sequenced sample: memory CD4+ T cells sorted from blood. The receptors shown here come from a man aged 18 to 29 in good health. The CDR3 runs from the conserved cysteine through the conserved F or W. A D gene is named only where the DNA matches it firmly. The size of a clone is reported for some rows only, either as once, few or many, or as a class for expanded clones.

abundance | d_gene | j_gene | v_gene | CDR3nt | CDR3aa
NA | TRBD2 | TRBJ2-1 | TRBV7-2 | TGTGCCAGCAGCCCGACGTGGCTAGCGGGTTACAATGAGCAGTTCTTC | CASSPTWLAGYNEQFF
NA | NA | TRBJ2-3 | TRBV9 | TGTGCCAGCAGCTCAAGGGCAGGGACCACAGATACGCAGTATTTT | CASSSRAGTTDTQYF
NA | NA | TRBJ1-5 | TRBV28 | TGTGCCAGCAGTTTGGCGGGGCAACGCAATCAGCCCCAGCATTTT | CASSLAGQRNQPQHF
NA | TRBD1 | TRBJ1-2 | TRBV6-5 | TGTGCCAGCAGTTACGACAGGGATGGCTACACCTTC | CASSYDRDGYTF
once | TRBD2 | TRBJ2-3 | TRBV6-5 | TGTGCCAGCAGCCGCGGGGGGGCCCTAGATACGCAGTATTTT | CASSRGGALDTQYF
once | TRBD1 | TRBJ2-5 | TRBV7-3 | TGTGCCAGCAGCATCGGGACAGGGACCCAGTACTTC | CASSIGTGTQYF
NA | NA | TRBJ2-5 | TRBV6-1 | TGTGCCAGCAGTGCTTCCGCTCGTTGGGAGACCCAGTACTTC | CASSASARWETQYF
NA | TRBD1 | TRBJ1-5 | TRBV15 | TGTGCCACCAGCAGCGGGACAGGGCCCCTATCGCCCCAGCATTTT | CATSSGTGPLSPQHF
NA | NA | TRBJ2-6 | TRBV5-4 | TGTGCCAGCAGCTCCAAAGTTCAGGGTTCCGGGGCCAACGTCCTGACTTTC | CASSSKVQGSGANVLTF
NA | NA | TRBJ2-2 | TRBV25-1 | TGTGCCAGCGCGAATTACCGGGAAACCACCGGGGAGCTGTTTTTT | CASANYRETTGELFF
NA | NA | TRBJ1-5 | TRBV7-9 | TGTGCCAGCAGCGAGGGGATCAGCAATCAGCCCCAGCATTTT | CASSEGISNQPQHF
NA | NA | TRBJ1-2 | TRBV6-6 | TGTGCCAGCAGTGATGGGATTGCGTGGTATGGCTACACCTTC | CASSDGIAWYGYTF
NA | TRBD2 | TRBJ2-1 | TRBV7-9 | TGTGCCAGCAGCTTTCGGGGACTAGCCGACAATGAGCAGTTCTTC | CASSFRGLADNEQFF
NA | NA | TRBJ2-7 | TRBV5-4 | TGTGCCAGCAGCTTCGACAGATCCTACGAGCAGTACTTC | CASSFDRSYEQYF
NA | NA | TRBJ1-6 | TRBV5-1 | TGCGCCACTCGACGAACAGGGAATAATTCACCCCTCCACTTT | CATRRTGNNSPLHF
many | NA | TRBJ2-2 | TRBV5-1 | TGCGCCAGCAGCTTGTCAGTGGGAACCGGGGAGCTGTTTTTT | CASSLSVGTGELFF
NA | NA | TRBJ2-3 | TRBV28 | TGTGCCAGCAGTAAGAGGGTACTGACAGATACGCAGTATTTT | CASSKRVLTDTQYF